What follows is one TCR beta chain and its context. Its antigen remains unknown. Other DNA sequences in this specimen translate into the identical CDR3. This sample was taken from a study of shared clonotypes between healthy human individuals. Study-wide points: Donors were few, which limited the genetic and exposure-history diversity represented.

CDR1 MNHEY and CDR2 SMNVEV come from the germline V gene (reference sequence). The V end lost 3 bases, the J end lost 2 bases, and 10 bases lay between the germline ends. This CDR3 is 14 amino acids long. Researchers sequenced unsorted PBMC DNA using ten immunoSEQ deep assay plates. Some clones are missing from TCRdb's copy, which holds only in-frame ones; the method was immunoSEQ multiplex PCR. The table lists about 460,000 clones, 70% to 80% of them singletons. The sequenced sample was PBMCs. The sequence came from a woman in her 40s in good health. Some clones in this sample may be carry-over from other donors' samples. The chain uses TRBV27 and TRBJ1-1; TRBD1 is a possible D gene (5 bases). The CDR3 spells CASSFRGGNTEAFF. The CDR3 DNA reads as TGTGCCAGCAGTTTTAGGGGTGGTAACACTGAAGCTTTCTTT.